This TCR beta chain was documented in a study of human T cells and chemical hapten exposure. The V end was cut by 3 bases, the J end by 11 bases, with 11 bases between. The CDR3 is 12 residues long. Per germline, CDR1 LNHNV and CDR2 YYDKDF (reference sequence). The library gave individual cDNA molecules unique molecular identifiers. TCRdb ran MiXCR on the RACE reads and lists one entry per CDR3 protein. The table lists 150,000 to 200,000 distinct CDR3 sequences, 25% to 30% of them singletons. As to time point: patch test 3, about 24 weeks after DPC sensitization. Treatment reported: therapeutic diphenylcyclopropenone sensitization with weekly scalp DPC.

The TCR comes from a woman under 30 with alopecia areata. Some clones in this sample may be carry-over from other donors' samples. The chain is built from TRBV15 and TRBJ2-1, with D possibly being TRBD1 (6 bases). The material was whole blood, obtained in connection with sensitization to the hapten diphenylcyclopropenone (DPC). This CDR3 is CATSRPQGKQFF. As DNA, the CDR3 is TGTGCCACCAGCAGGCCTCAGGGGAAGCAGTTCTTC.